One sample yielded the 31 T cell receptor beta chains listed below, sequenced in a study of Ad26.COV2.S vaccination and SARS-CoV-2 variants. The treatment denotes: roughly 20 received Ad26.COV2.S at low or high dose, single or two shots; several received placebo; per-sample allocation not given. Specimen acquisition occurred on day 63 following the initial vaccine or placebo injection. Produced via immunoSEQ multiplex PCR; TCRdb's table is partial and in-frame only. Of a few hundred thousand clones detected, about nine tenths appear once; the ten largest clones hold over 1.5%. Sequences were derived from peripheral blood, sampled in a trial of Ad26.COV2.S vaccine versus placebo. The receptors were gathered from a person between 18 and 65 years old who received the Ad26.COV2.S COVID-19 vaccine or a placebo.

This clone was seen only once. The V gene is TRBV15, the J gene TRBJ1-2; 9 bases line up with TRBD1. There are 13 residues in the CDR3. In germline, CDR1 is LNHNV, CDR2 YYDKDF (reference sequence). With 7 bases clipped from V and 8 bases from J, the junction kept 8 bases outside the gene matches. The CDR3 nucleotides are TGTGCCACCACCGTGGGACAGGGAGGGGGCTACACCTTC. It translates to CATTVGQGGGYTF.

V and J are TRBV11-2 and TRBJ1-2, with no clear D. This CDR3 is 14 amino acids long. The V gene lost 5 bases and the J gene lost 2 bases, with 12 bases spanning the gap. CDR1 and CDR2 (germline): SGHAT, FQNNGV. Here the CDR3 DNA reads TGTGCCAGCAGCACCCGGGCAGGAAACTATGGCTACACCTTC. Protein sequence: CASSTRAGNYGYTF.

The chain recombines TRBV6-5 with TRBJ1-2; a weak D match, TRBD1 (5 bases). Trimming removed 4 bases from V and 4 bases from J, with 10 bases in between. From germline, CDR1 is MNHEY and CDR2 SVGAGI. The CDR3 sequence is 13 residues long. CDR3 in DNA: TGTGCCAGCAGTTCCGACAGAGTCTATGGCTACACCTTC. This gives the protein CASSSDRVYGYTF.

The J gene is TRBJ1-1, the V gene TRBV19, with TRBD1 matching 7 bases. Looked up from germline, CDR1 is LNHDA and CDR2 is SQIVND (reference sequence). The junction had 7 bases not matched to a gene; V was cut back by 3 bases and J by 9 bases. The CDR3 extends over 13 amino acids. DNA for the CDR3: TGTGCCAGTAGTATGGGACAGCCGGAAAAAGCTTTCTTT. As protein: CASSMGQPEKAFF.

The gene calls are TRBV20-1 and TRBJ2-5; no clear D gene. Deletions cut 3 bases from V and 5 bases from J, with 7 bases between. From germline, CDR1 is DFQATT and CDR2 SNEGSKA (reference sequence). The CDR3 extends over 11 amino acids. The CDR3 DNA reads TGCAGTGCTAGTAAGAGTGAGACCCAGTACTTC. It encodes CSASKSETQYF.

The CDR3 protein is CASSLVPSLADTQYF. DNA for the CDR3: TGTGCCAGCAGCTTAGTACCTAGCTTGGCAGATACGCAGTATTTT. V is TRBV5-8 and J is TRBJ2-3, with D possibly matching TRBD2 (5 bases). The germline gives CDR1 SGHTS, CDR2 YDEGEE. Trimming removed 2 bases at V and 4 bases at J, with 14 bases between. The CDR3 has 15 residues.

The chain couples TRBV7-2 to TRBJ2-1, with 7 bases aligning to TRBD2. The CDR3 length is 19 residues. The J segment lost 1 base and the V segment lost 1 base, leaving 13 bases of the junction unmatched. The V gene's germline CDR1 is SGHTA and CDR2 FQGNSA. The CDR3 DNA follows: TGTGCCAGCAGCTTAGTTGAAGGCGGGGGAACCTTTTCCTACAATGAGCAGTTCTTC. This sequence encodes CASSLVEGGGTFSYNEQFF.

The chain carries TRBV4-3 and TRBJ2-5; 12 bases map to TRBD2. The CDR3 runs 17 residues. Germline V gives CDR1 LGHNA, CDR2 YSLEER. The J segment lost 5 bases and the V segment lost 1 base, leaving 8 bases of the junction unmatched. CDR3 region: CASSQGLAGGPEETQYF. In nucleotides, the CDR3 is TGCGCCAGCAGCCAAGGTCTAGCGGGGGGGCCCGAGGAGACCCAGTACTTC.

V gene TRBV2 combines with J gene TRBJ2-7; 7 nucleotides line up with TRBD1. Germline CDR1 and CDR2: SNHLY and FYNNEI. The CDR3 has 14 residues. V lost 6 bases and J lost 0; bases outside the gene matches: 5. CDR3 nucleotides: TGTGCCAGCAGGACAGGGTCTAGCTCCTACGAGCAGTACTTC. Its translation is CASRTGSSSYEQYF.

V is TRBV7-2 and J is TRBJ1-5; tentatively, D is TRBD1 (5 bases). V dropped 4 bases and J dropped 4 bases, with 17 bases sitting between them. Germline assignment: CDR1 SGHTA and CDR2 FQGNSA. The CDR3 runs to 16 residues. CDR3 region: CASSSLDRGPNQPQHF. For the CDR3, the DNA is TGTGCCAGCAGCTCATTAGACAGAGGACCTAATCAGCCCCAGCATTTT.

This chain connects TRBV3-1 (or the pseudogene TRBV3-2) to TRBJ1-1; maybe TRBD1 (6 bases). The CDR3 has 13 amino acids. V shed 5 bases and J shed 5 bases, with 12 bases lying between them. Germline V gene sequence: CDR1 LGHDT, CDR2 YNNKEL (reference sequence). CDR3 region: CASSVGAGTEAFF. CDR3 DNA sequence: TGTGCCAGCAGCGTGGGGGCTGGAACTGAAGCTTTCTTT.

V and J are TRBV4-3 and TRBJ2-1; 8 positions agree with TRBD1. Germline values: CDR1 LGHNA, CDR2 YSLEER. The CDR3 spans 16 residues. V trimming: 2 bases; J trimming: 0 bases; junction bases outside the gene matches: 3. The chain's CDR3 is CASSQSGTGSYNEQFF. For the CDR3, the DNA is TGCGCCAGCAGCCAAAGTGGGACAGGCTCCTACAATGAGCAGTTCTTC.

The CDR3, as DNA: TGTGCCAGCAGCGTTGGAGGTGCAACACCCCTCCACTTT. Amino acid sequence: CASSVGGATPLHF. This chain links TRBV9 with TRBJ1-6, with D unresolved. Germline CDR1 is SGDLS and CDR2 is YYNGEE. Deletions cut 2 bases from V and 11 bases from J, with 11 bases between. The CDR3 contains 13 residues. The variable domain in full, completed from reference TRBV9 and TRBJ1-6, reads DSGVTQTPKHLITATGQRVTLRCSPRSGDLSVYWYQQSLDQGLQFLIQYYNGEERAKGNILERFSAQQFPDLHSELNLSSLELGDSALYFCASSVGGATPLHFGNGTRLTVT.

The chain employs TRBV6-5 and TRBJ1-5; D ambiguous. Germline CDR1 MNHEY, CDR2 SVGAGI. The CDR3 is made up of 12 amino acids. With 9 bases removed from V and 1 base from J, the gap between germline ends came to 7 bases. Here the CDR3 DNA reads TGTGCCAGTTTGGGCAGCAATCAGCCCCAGCATTTT. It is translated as CASLGSNQPQHF.

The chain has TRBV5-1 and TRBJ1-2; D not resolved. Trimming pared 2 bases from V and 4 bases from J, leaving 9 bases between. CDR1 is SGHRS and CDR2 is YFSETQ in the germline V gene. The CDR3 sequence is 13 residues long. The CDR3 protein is CASSLGRGYGYTF. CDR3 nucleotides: TGCGCCAGCAGCTTAGGACGCGGCTATGGCTACACCTTC.

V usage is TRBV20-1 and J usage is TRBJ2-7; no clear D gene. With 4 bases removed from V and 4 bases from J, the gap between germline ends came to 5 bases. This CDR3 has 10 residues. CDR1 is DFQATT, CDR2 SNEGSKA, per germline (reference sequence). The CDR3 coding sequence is TGCAGTGCTATATCATACGAGCAGTACTTC. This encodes CSAISYEQYF.

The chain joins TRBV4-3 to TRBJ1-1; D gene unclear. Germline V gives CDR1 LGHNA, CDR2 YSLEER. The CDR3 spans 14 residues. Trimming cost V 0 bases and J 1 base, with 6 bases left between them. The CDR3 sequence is CASSQDSQNTEAFF. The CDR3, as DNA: TGCGCCAGCAGCCAAGATAGCCAGAACACTGAAGCTTTCTTT.

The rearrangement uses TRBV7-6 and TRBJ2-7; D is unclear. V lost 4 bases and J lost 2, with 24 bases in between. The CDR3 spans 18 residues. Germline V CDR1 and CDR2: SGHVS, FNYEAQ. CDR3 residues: CASSSGGVVSRSAYEQYF. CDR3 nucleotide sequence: TGTGCCAGCAGCTCCGGTGGGGTAGTCTCCAGAAGCGCCTACGAGCAGTACTTC. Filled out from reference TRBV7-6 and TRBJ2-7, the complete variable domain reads GAGVSQSPRYKVTKRGQDVALRCDPISGHVSLYWYRQALGQGPEFLTYFNYEAQQDKSGLPNDRFSAERPEGSISTLTIQRTEQRDSAMYRCASSSGGVVSRSAYEQYFGPGTRLTVT.

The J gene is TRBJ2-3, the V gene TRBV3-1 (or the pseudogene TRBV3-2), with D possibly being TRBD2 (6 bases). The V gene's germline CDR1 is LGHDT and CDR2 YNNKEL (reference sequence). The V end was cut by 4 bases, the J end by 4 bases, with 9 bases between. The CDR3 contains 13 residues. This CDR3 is CASSRLDPDTQYF. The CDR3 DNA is TGTGCCAGCAGCCGACTAGATCCAGATACGCAGTATTTT.

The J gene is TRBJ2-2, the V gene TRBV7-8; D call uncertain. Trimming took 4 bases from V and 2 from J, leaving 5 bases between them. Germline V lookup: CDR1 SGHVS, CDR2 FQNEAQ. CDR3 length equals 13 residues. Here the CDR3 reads CASSSKNTGELFF. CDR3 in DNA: TGTGCCAGCAGCTCTAAAAACACCGGGGAGCTGTTTTTT.

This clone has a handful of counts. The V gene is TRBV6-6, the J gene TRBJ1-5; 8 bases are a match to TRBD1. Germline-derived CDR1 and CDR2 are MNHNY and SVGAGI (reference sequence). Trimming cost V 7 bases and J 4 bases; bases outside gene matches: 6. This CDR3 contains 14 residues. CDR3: CASTDRVGNQPQHF. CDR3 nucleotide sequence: TGTGCCAGCACGGACAGGGTCGGAAATCAGCCCCAGCATTTT.

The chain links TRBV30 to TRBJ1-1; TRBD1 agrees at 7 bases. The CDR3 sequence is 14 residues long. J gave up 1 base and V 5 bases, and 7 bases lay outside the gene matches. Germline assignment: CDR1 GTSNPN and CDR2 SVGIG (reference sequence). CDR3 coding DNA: TGTGCCTGGCGAAAACAGGGGAGGAACACTGAAGCTTTCTTT. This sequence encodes CAWRKQGRNTEAFF.

CDR3 nucleotide sequence: TGTGCCAGCAGCTTGTCCAGCTCCTACGAGCAGTACTTC. It translates to CASSLSSSYEQYF. V is TRBV5-4 and J is TRBJ2-7, with D unresolved. V was pared by 1 base and J by 0 bases, with 5 bases between. The CDR3 has 13 amino acids. Germline V gene sequence: CDR1 SGHNT, CDR2 YYREEE (reference sequence).

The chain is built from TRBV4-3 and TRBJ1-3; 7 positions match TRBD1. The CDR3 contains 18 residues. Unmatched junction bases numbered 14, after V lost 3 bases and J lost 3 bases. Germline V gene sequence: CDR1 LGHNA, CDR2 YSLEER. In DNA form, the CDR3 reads TGCGCCAGCAGCCAGGCCGGGACAGCCTATGCCAGTGGAAACACCATATATTTT. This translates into CASSQAGTAYASGNTIYF.

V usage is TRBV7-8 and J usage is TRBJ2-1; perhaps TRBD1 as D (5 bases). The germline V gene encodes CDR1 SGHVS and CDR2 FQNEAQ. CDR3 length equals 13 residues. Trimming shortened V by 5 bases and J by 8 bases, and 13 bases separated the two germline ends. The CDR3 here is CASSIREFDEQFF. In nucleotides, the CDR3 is TGTGCCAGCAGCATCAGGGAATTTGATGAGCAGTTCTTC.

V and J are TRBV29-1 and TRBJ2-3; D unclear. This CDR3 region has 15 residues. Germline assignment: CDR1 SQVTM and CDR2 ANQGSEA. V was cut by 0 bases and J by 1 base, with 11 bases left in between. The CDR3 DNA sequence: TGCAGCGTTGAAGAATGGGGTCGCGGCACAGATACGCAGTATTTT. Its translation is CSVEEWGRGTDTQYF.

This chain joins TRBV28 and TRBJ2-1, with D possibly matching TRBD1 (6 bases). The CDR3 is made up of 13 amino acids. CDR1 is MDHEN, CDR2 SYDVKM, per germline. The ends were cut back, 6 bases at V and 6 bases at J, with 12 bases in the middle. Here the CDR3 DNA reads TGTGCCAGCAGAATGACAGGTACCAATGAGCAGTTCTTC. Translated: CASRMTGTNEQFF.

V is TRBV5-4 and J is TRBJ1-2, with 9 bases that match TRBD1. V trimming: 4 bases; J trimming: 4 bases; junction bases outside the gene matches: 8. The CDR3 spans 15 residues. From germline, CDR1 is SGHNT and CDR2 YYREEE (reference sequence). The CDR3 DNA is TGTGCCAGCAGCCCCGGGGGACAGGGAAGCTATGGCTACACCTTC. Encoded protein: CASSPGGQGSYGYTF.

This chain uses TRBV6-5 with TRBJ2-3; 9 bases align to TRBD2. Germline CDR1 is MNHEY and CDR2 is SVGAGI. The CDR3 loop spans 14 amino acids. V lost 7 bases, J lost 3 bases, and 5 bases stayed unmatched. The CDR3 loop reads CASNKAGGTDTQYF. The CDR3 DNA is TGTGCCAGCAACAAAGCGGGGGGTACAGATACGCAGTATTTT.

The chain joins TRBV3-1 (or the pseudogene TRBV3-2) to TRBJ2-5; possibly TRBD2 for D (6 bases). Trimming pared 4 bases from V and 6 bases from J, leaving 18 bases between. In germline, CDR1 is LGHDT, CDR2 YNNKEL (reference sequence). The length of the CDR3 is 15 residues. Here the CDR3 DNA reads TGTGCCAGCAGCCCTGGGAGGTTGCCGCGAAAGACCCAGTACTTC. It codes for CASSPGRLPRKTQYF.

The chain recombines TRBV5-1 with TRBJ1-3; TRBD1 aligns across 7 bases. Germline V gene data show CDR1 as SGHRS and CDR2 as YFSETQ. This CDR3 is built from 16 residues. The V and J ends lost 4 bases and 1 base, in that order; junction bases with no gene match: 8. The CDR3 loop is CASSPGTAESGNTIYF. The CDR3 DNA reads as TGCGCCAGCAGCCCGGGGACAGCCGAGTCTGGAAACACCATATATTTT.